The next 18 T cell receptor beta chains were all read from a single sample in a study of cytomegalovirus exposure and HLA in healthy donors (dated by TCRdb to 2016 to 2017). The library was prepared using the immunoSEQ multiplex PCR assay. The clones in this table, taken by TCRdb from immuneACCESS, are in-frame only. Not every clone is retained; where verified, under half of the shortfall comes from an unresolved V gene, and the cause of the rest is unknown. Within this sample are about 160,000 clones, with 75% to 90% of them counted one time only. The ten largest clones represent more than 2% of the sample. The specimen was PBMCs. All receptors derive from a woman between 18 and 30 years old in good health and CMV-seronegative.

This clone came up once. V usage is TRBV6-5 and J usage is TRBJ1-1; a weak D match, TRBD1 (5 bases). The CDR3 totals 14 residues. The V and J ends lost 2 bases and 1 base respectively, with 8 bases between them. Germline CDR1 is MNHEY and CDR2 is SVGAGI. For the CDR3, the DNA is TGTGCCAGCAGTTACCAGACAGCGAACACTGAAGCTTTCTTT. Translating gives CASSYQTANTEAFF.

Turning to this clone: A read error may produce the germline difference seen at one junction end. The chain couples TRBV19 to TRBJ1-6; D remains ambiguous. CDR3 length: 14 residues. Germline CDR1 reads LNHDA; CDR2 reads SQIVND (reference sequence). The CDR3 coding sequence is TGTGCCAGTGGAGCCCTCTCCGTTGATTCATCCCTCCACTTT. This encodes CASGALSVDSSLHF.

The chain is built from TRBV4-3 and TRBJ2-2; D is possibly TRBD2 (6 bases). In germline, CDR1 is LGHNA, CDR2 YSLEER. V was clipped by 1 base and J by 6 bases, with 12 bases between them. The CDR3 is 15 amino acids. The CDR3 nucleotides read TGCGCCAGCAGCCAAGGTCGGGAGCTGGCCGGGGAGCTGTTTTTT. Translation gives CASSQGRELAGELFF.

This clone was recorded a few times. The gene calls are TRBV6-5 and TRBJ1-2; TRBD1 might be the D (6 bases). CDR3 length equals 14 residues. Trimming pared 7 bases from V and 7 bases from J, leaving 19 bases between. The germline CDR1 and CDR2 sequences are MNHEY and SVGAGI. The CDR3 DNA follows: TGTGCCAGCACCCGCAGGGGCATCCCTCTTGGCTACACCTTC. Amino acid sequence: CASTRRGIPLGYTF.

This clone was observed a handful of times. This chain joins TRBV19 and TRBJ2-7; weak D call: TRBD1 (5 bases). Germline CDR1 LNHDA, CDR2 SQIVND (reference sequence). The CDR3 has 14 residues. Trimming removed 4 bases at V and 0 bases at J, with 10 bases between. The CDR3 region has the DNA TGTGCCAGTAGTAGACCACAGGACTCCTACGAGCAGTACTTC. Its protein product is CASSRPQDSYEQYF.

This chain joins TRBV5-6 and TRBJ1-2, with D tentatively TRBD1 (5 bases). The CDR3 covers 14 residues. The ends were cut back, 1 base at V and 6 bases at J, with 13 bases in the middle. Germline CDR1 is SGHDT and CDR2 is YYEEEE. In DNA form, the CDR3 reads TGTGCCAGCAGCTTGACACAGGCTCTACATGGCTACACCTTC. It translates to CASSLTQALHGYTF.

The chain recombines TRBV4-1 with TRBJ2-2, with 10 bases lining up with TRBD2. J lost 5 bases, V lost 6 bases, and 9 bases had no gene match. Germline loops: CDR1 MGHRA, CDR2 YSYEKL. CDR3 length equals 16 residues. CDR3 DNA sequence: TGCGCCAGCAGAAGCGGGAGGGCCCCGAGGACCGGGGAGCTGTTTTTT. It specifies CASRSGRAPRTGELFF.

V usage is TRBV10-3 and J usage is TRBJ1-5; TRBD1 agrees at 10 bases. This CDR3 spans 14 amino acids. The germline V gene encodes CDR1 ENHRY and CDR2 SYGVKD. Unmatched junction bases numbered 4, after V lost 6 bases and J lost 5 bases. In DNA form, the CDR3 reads TGTGCCATCAGAAACGGACAGGGGGATCAGCCCCAGCATTTT. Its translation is CAIRNGQGDQPQHF.

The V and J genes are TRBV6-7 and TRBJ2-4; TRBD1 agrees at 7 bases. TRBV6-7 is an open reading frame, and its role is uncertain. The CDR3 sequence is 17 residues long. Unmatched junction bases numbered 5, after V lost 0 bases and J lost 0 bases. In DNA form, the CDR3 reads TGTGCCAGCAGTTACTCTTCGACAGGGCTAGCCAAAAACATTCAGTACTTC. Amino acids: CASSYSSTGLAKNIQYF.

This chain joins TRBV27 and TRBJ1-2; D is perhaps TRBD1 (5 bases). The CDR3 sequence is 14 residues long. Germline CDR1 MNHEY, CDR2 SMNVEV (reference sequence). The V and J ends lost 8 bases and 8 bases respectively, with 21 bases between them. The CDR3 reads CASAGAGPRGGYTF. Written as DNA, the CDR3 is TGTGCCAGCGCCGGGGCAGGGCCTCGGGGGGGCTACACCTTC.

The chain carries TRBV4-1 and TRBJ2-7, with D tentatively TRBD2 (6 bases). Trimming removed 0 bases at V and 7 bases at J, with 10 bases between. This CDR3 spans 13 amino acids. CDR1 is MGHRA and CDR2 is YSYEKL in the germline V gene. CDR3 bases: TGCGCCAGCAGCCAAGATCGGGGGTGGGAGCAGTACTTC. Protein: CASSQDRGWEQYF.

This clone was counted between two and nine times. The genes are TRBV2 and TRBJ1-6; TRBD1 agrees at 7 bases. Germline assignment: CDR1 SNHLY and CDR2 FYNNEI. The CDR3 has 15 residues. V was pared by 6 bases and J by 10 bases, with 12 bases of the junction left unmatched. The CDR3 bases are TGTGCCAGCAGATACAGGGGTCTCGAGCAATCACCCCTCCACTTT. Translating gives CASRYRGLEQSPLHF.

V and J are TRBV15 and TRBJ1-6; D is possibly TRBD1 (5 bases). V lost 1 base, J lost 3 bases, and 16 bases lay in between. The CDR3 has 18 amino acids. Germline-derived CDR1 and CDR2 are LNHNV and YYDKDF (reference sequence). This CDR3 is CATSRGGGAGGYNSPLHF. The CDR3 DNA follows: TGTGCCACCAGCAGAGGTGGGGGAGCGGGAGGCTATAATTCACCCCTCCACTTT.

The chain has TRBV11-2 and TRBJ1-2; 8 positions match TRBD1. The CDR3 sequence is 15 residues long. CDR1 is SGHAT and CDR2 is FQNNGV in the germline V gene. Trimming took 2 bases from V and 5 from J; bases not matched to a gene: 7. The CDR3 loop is CASSLMRTGTYGYTF. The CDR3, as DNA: TGTGCCAGCAGCTTAATGCGGACAGGGACGTATGGCTACACCTTC.

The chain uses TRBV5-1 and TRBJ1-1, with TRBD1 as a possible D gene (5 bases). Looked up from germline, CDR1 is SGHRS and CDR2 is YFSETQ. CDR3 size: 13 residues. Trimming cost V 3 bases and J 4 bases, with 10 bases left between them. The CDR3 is CASSYGGSTEAFF. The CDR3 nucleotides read TGCGCCAGCAGCTACGGGGGTAGCACTGAAGCTTTCTTT.

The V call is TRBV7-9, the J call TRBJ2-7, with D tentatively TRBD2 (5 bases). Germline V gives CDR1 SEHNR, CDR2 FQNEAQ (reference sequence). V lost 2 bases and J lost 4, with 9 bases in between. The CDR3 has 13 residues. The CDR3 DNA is TGTGCCAGCAGCTTATCGGGGTGGTACGAGCAGTACTTC. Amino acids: CASSLSGWYEQYF. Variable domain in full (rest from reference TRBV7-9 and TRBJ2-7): DTGVSQNPRHKITKRGQNVTFRCDPISEHNRLYWYRQTLGQGPEFLTYFQNEAQLEKSRLLSDRFSAERPKGSFSTLEIQRTEQGDSAMYLCASSLSGWYEQYFGPGTRLTVT.

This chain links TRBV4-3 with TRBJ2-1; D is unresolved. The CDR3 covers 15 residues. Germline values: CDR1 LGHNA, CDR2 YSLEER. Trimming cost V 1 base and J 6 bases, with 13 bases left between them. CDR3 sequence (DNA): TGCGCCAGCAGCCAAGGTTTAGAAGAAACCAATGAGCAGTTCTTC. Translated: CASSQGLEETNEQFF.

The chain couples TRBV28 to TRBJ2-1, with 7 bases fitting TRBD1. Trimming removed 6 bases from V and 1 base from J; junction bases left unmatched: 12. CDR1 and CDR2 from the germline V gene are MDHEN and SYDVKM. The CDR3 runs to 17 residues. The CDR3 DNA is TGTGCCAGCAGCAACATTCGGGACAGCGGTTCCTACAATGAGCAGTTCTTC. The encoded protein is CASSNIRDSGSYNEQFF.